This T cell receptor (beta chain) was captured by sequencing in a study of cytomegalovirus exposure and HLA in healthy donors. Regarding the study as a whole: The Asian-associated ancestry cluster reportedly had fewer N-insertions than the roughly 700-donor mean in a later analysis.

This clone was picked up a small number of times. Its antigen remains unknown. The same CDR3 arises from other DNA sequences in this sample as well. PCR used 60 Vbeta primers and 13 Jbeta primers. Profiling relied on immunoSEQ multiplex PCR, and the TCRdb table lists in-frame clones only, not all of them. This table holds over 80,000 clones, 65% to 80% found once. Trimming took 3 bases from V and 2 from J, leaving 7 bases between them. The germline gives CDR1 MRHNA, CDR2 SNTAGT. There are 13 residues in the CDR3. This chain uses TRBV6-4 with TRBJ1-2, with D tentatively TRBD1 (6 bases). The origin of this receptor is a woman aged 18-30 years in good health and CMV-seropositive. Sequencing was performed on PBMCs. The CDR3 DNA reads TGTGCCAGCAGTGAGGGGACAAACTATGGCTACACCTTC. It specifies CASSEGTNYGYTF.